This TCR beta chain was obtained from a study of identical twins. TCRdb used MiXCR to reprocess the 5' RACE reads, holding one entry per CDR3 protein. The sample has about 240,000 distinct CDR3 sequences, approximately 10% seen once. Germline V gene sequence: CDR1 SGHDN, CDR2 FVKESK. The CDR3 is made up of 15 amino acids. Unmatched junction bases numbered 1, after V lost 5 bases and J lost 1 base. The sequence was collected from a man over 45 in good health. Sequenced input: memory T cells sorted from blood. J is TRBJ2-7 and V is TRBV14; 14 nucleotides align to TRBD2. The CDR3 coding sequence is TGTGCCAGCAGCGGGACTAGCGGGAGATCCTACGAGCAGTACTTC. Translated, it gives CASSGTSGRSYEQYF.